The next 3 T cell receptor beta chains were all read from a single sample in a study of cytomegalovirus exposure and HLA in healthy donors. The PCR was carried out with 60 Vbeta primers and 13 Jbeta primers. Only in-frame clones appear in the TCRdb table, and some are missing; sequencing was by immunoSEQ multiplex PCR. The sample records around 170,000 clones, 81% being singletons. The sequencing input was PBMCs. These receptor sequences come from a man in his forties or fifties in good health and CMV-seronegative.

This chain links TRBV30 with TRBJ2-1, with TRBD1 matching 7 bases. This CDR3 region has 16 residues. Germline lookup yields CDR1 GTSNPN and CDR2 SVGIG (reference sequence). V was clipped by 0 bases and J by 3 bases; unmatched bases: 8. CDR3: CAWSVRGAGGYNEQFF. In DNA form, the CDR3 reads TGTGCCTGGAGTGTACGGGGCGCAGGGGGCTACAATGAGCAGTTCTTC.

The CDR3: CASSQDKGVGGGYNEQFF. The CDR3 region has the DNA TGTGCCAGCAGCCAAGATAAGGGGGTGGGCGGGGGTTACAATGAGCAGTTCTTC. The chain carries TRBV14 and TRBJ2-1, with D maybe TRBD2 (7 bases). Germline V lookup: CDR1 SGHDN, CDR2 FVKESK. The ends were cut back, 0 bases at V and 4 bases at J, with 19 bases in the middle. The CDR3 length is 18 residues.

V and J are TRBV19 and TRBJ1-6; D ambiguous. The CDR3 is 13 amino acids. Germline loops: CDR1 LNHDA, CDR2 SQIVND (reference sequence). Trimming took 7 bases from V and 7 from J, leaving 11 bases between them. The CDR3 nucleotides read TGTGCCAGTATTGAGACAATGAATTCACCCCTCCACTTT. This encodes CASIETMNSPLHF.